The next 28 T cell receptor beta chains were all read from a single sample in a study of cytomegalovirus exposure and HLA in healthy donors. Profiling relied on immunoSEQ multiplex PCR, and the TCRdb table lists in-frame clones only, not all of them. This sample carries some 88,000 clones, roughly 96% of them seen once, and the ten largest clones take 0.78%. The sample taken for sequencing was PBMCs. These receptors were collected from a man in his late teens or twenties in good health and CMV-seronegative.

V usage is TRBV28 and J usage is TRBJ1-2; D is ambiguous. In germline, CDR1 is MDHEN, CDR2 SYDVKM. This CDR3 has 14 residues. The V end lost 2 bases, the J end lost 2 bases, and 9 bases lay between the germline ends. In nucleotides, the CDR3 is TGTGCCAGCAGTTTAGGCGGGGTGAACTATGGCTACACCTTC. It yields the protein CASSLGGVNYGYTF.

The chain couples TRBV5-6 to TRBJ2-1, with 15 bases lining up with TRBD2. Germline lookup yields CDR1 SGHDT and CDR2 YYEEEE. After removal of 4 bases from V and 3 bases from J, the junction contained 2 bases not matched to a gene. The CDR3 consists of 16 residues. The CDR3 region has the DNA TGTGCCAGCAGCCGGACTAGCGGGAGGGGCTACAATGAGCAGTTCTTC. Protein product: CASSRTSGRGYNEQFF.

There are a few counts of this clone. The rearrangement joins TRBV5-1 to TRBJ2-5, with 11 bases identical to TRBD2. J lost 2 bases, V lost 4 bases, and 7 bases had no gene match. The CDR3 has 16 amino acids. The germline V gene has CDR1 SGHRS and CDR2 YFSETQ. CDR3 nucleotides: TGCGCCAGCAGCCCCGGGACTAGCGGATTTCAAGAGACCCAGTACTTC. This translates into CASSPGTSGFQETQYF.

The chain recombines TRBV2 with TRBJ2-1; tentatively, D is TRBD2 (6 bases). The germline CDR1 and CDR2 sequences are SNHLY and FYNNEI. The CDR3 sequence is 14 residues long. Trimming took off 7 bases at V and 4 bases at J, with 14 bases between the two ends. The CDR3 spells CASIPAGPYNEQFF. DNA for the CDR3: TGTGCCAGCATCCCGGCGGGACCGTACAATGAGCAGTTCTTC.

The CDR3, as DNA: TGTGCCAGCAGTTCACCCCGACAGGGACATCACGAGCAGTACTTC. Protein product: CASSSPRQGHHEQYF. The rearrangement links TRBV28 to TRBJ2-7; 7 bases match TRBD1. CDR3 size: 15 residues. Trimming cost V 4 bases and J 5 bases; bases outside gene matches: 11. Germline assignment: CDR1 MDHEN and CDR2 SYDVKM.

Points on this clone: This CDR3 is also generated by other DNA sequences in the sample. The chain recombines TRBV28 with TRBJ1-3; 7 nucleotides agree with TRBD1. The CDR3 extends over 16 amino acids. Germline V gene lookup returns CDR1 MDHEN and CDR2 SYDVKM. V shed 3 bases and J 0 bases; nucleotides not matched to a gene: 5. For the CDR3, the DNA is TGTGCCAGCAGTTTGTCCGGGACAGTCTCTGGAAACACCATATATTTT. Translated, it gives CASSLSGTVSGNTIYF.

This clone appeared a single time. The rearrangement links TRBV2 to TRBJ2-7; 8 bases match TRBD1. The germline gives CDR1 SNHLY, CDR2 FYNNEI. V shed 10 bases and J 2 bases; nucleotides not matched to a gene: 4. This CDR3 is 12 amino acids long. This chain's CDR3 is CATTGEPYEQYF. CDR3 DNA: TGTGCCACGACAGGGGAGCCCTACGAGCAGTACTTC.

The chain couples TRBV15 to TRBJ1-4, with D tentatively TRBD1 (6 bases). The ends were cut back, 0 bases at V and 5 bases at J, with 22 bases in the middle. The CDR3 has 19 amino acids. Germline V gene lookup returns CDR1 LNHNV and CDR2 YYDKDF (reference sequence). The CDR3 DNA follows: TGTGCCACCAGCAGAGATTCTTACACCAAGGGGGTAACGAATGAAAAACTGTTTTTT. It is translated as CATSRDSYTKGVTNEKLFF.

DNA for the CDR3: TGTGCCAGCAGCAAAGGACTAGCCCTTGACACAGATACGCAGTATTTT. Translation gives CASSKGLALDTDTQYF. The chain has TRBV9 and TRBJ2-3; 8 positions match TRBD2. The junction had 9 bases not matched to a gene; V was cut back by 4 bases and J by 2 bases. This CDR3 region has 16 residues. Looked up from germline, CDR1 is SGDLS and CDR2 is YYNGEE. Filled out from reference TRBV9 and TRBJ2-3, the complete variable domain reads DSGVTQTPKHLITATGQRVTLRCSPRSGDLSVYWYQQSLDQGLQFLIQYYNGEERAKGNILERFSAQQFPDLHSELNLSSLELGDSALYFCASSKGLALDTDTQYFGPGTRLTVL.

The genes are TRBV2 and TRBJ1-1; 8 bases are shared with TRBD1. J lost 5 bases, V lost 5 bases, and 4 bases had no gene match. CDR1 is SNHLY, CDR2 FYNNEI, per germline. This CDR3 contains 13 residues. CDR3: CASSPDRVTEAFF. CDR3 nucleotide sequence: TGTGCCAGCAGTCCGGACAGGGTGACTGAAGCTTTCTTT.

CDR3 nucleotide sequence: TGTGCCAGCAGCCCGGGGTACAGGGGGCTTCAGCCCCAGCATTTT. Protein product: CASSPGYRGLQPQHF. The chain has TRBV11-2 and TRBJ1-5; 9 bases match TRBD1. CDR3 length: 15 amino acids. V was clipped by 5 bases and J by 6 bases; unmatched bases: 8. Germline lookup yields CDR1 SGHAT and CDR2 FQNNGV.

The chain uses TRBV5-8 and TRBJ1-2; D unclear. V was shortened by 2 bases and J by 4 bases, with 12 bases between the two germline ends. This CDR3 comprises 14 residues. Germline CDR1 and CDR2: SGHTS and YDEGEE. CDR3 in amino acids: CASSFTGDGYGYTF. CDR3 nucleotides: TGTGCCAGCAGCTTTACGGGAGATGGCTATGGCTACACCTTC.

V and J are TRBV4-2 and TRBJ2-2; D gene unclear. V was trimmed by 1 base and J by 6 bases, leaving 9 bases between them. The CDR3 totals 14 residues. Germline assignment: CDR1 LGHNA and CDR2 YNFKEQ. The CDR3 DNA follows: TGTGCCAGCAGCCAAGTTTCCCCGTCCGGGGAGCTGTTTTTT. This gives the protein CASSQVSPSGELFF.

The chain links TRBV10-3 to TRBJ1-4; D is perhaps TRBD1 (5 bases). CDR1 is ENHRY, CDR2 SYGVKD, per germline. The CDR3 is 13 amino acids. The V gene lost 11 bases and the J gene lost 0 bases, with 10 bases spanning the gap. Here the CDR3 reads CASGGATNEKLFF. For the CDR3, the DNA is TGTGCCTCTGGAGGGGCAACTAATGAAAAACTGTTTTTT.

The genes are TRBV6-1 and TRBJ2-1; 10 bases line up with TRBD2. The germline CDR1 and CDR2 sequences are MNHNS and SASEGT. This CDR3 spans 16 amino acids. The ends lost 3 bases at V and 5 bases at J; junction bases unmatched: 7. CDR3 nucleotide sequence: TGTGCCAGCAGTGACCGAACTAGCGGGGCCCACAATGAGCAGTTCTTC. It codes for CASSDRTSGAHNEQFF.

The J gene is TRBJ1-2, the V gene TRBV28; D unclear. Per the germline V gene, CDR1 is MDHEN and CDR2 is SYDVKM. The CDR3 extends over 12 amino acids. The V gene lost 2 bases and the J gene lost 10 bases, with 11 bases spanning the gap. The CDR3 protein is CASSLRIRDYTF. The CDR3 nucleotides read TGTGCCAGCAGTTTAAGAATTCGGGACTACACCTTC.

The chain links TRBV10-3 to TRBJ2-6; possible D gene TRBD1, 5 bases. V lost 6 bases and J lost 2, with 17 bases in between. Germline CDR1 is ENHRY and CDR2 is SYGVKD. The CDR3 contains 17 residues. CDR3 region: CAIRPQGGSAGANVLTF. CDR3 DNA sequence: TGTGCCATCAGGCCGCAGGGTGGATCGGCTGGGGCCAACGTCCTGACTTTC.

This chain links TRBV6-1 with TRBJ1-5, with 7 bases lining up with TRBD1. Germline CDR1 reads MNHNS; CDR2 reads SASEGT. CDR3 size: 15 residues. V shed 7 bases, J shed 0 bases, and the junction held 6 bases outside the gene matches. Written as DNA, the CDR3 is TGTGCCAGCATCGCCGGGACAGATAGCAATCAGCCCCAGCATTTT. Translation gives CASIAGTDSNQPQHF.

The chain has TRBV27 and TRBJ2-3; TRBD2 matches 14 bases. The germline V gene encodes CDR1 MNHEY and CDR2 SMNVEV (reference sequence). V was clipped by 4 bases and J by 0 bases; unmatched bases: 12. This CDR3 is 20 amino acids long. The CDR3 bases are TGTGCCAGCAGTTCCTACCCGGGACTAGCGGGAGTTCGTAGCACAGATACGCAGTATTTT. This translates into CASSSYPGLAGVRSTDTQYF.

V usage is TRBV30 and J usage is TRBJ2-1; weak D call: TRBD2 (6 bases). This CDR3 has 15 residues. V was shortened by 2 bases and J by 2 bases, with 13 bases between the two germline ends. The germline V gene encodes CDR1 GTSNPN and CDR2 SVGIG (reference sequence). CDR3 region: CAWSTGTFTYNEQFF. In nucleotides, the CDR3 is TGTGCCTGGAGTACCGGGACTTTCACCTACAATGAGCAGTTCTTC.

The chain employs TRBV2 and TRBJ2-5; D not certain. Germline V gene lookup returns CDR1 SNHLY and CDR2 FYNNEI. Trimming stripped 3 bases from V and 5 bases from J, with 4 bases between. The length of the CDR3 is 11 residues. In nucleotides, the CDR3 is TGTGCCAGCAGTGACTTCGAGACCCAGTACTTC. Protein product: CASSDFETQYF.

The V and J genes are TRBV6-5 and TRBJ1-3; D not resolved. Germline-derived CDR1 and CDR2 are MNHEY and SVGAGI. Trimming stripped 5 bases from V and 2 bases from J, with 10 bases between. CDR3 length: 14 amino acids. The CDR3 is CASSPSLAGNTIYF. CDR3 nucleotide sequence: TGTGCCAGCAGTCCCTCCCTTGCTGGAAACACCATATATTTT.

The chain carries TRBV6-1 and TRBJ2-7; D is unresolved. The CDR3 extends over 15 amino acids. The germline V and J ends were trimmed by 5 bases and 3 bases, with 17 bases remaining between them. Germline loops: CDR1 MNHNS, CDR2 SASEGT. CDR3 loop: CASSLQILNNYEQYF. The CDR3 DNA sequence: TGTGCCAGCAGTCTACAGATATTGAACAACTACGAGCAGTACTTC.

The chain has TRBV10-1 and TRBJ2-3; D is possibly TRBD2 (6 bases). Trimming removed 3 bases at V and 5 bases at J, with 18 bases between. There are 16 residues in the CDR3. The V gene's germline CDR1 is WNHNN and CDR2 SYGVQD (reference sequence). The CDR3 loop is CASSEDWHGSRDTQYF. CDR3 coding DNA: TGCGCCAGCAGTGAAGACTGGCACGGGAGTCGAGATACGCAGTATTTT.

The J gene is TRBJ1-1, the V gene TRBV2; TRBD1 matches 8 bases. Unmatched junction bases numbered 11, after V lost 6 bases and J lost 8 bases. CDR3 size: 14 residues. Germline-derived CDR1 and CDR2 are SNHLY and FYNNEI. The chain's CDR3 is CASSRGDRGPEAFF. As DNA, the CDR3 is TGTGCCAGCAGCCGTGGCGACAGGGGCCCCGAAGCTTTCTTT.

CDR3 bases: TGTGCCAGCTCACCACCCGGGACAGACCTTCAGTACTTC. It specifies CASSPPGTDLQYF. The chain links TRBV18 to TRBJ2-4, with TRBD1 matching over 7 bases. Germline CDR1 KGHSH, CDR2 LQKENI. The CDR3 extends over 13 amino acids. V was clipped by 0 bases and J by 11 bases; unmatched bases: 4. Looking up the rest from reference TRBV18 and TRBJ2-4 gives the full variable domain: NAGVMQNPRHLVRRRGQEARLRCSPMKGHSHVYWYRQLPEEGLKFMVYLQKENIIDESGMPKERFSAEFPKEGPSILRIQQVVRGDSAAYFCASSPPGTDLQYFGAGTRLSVL.

The V and J genes are TRBV15 and TRBJ1-2; 9 bases are shared with TRBD1. Germline values: CDR1 LNHNV, CDR2 YYDKDF (reference sequence). V lost 0 bases to trimming and J lost 2 bases; unmatched junction nucleotides: 22. This CDR3 is built from 22 residues. This CDR3 is CATSRDSGTGMSKYRGNYGYTF. The CDR3 nucleotides read TGTGCCACCAGCAGAGATTCCGGGACAGGGATGAGTAAGTATAGAGGGAACTATGGCTACACCTTC.

This chain connects TRBV27 to TRBJ2-2, with D possibly being TRBD2 (5 bases). The CDR3 length is 17 residues. Germline CDR1 and CDR2: MNHEY and SMNVEV (reference sequence). V lost 5 bases, J lost 0 bases, and 16 bases lay in between. The CDR3 reads CASSRVTAGTNTGELFF. In DNA, the CDR3 is TGTGCCAGCAGTCGGGTCACGGCGGGTACGAACACCGGGGAGCTGTTTTTT.